Reported below is one T cell receptor (beta chain). What antigen it recognizes has not been identified. Qualities for individual bases were not recorded, and no much larger clone is one base off. This record belongs to a study of blood T cell repertoires in COVID-19 (dated by TCRdb to about 2020). Context from the whole study: Samples covering the acute and convalescent phases of COVID-19 were provided by collaborators in the United States, Italy and Spain. Subjects who had been exposed to COVID-19, were actively infected with it, or had recovered from it provided the deeply sampled blood TCRbeta repertoires that made up the dataset. A de-identified subject ID, COVID-19 status, age in years and sex were almost always included in the sample metadata. The samples were drawn from two sources: the first 160 participants of the ongoing ImmuneRACE study, and 1,254 subjects contributed by 6 global collaborators. Where HLA class I and class II types were available, the types were taken from metadata supplied by the sample provider, not from assay-based typing. The repertoires were released in a freely available public database meant as a resource for research on the immune response to SARS-CoV-2. The material from the prospective study consisted of cDNA or gDNA derived from T cells, B-cell-depleted T cells, or PBMCs.

The CDR3 has 16 amino acids, counting the end cysteine and phenylalanine. Kept here is only the CDR3 DNA, which spans 48 bases and is read in frame from base 1. V is pruned by 3 bases and J by 0 bases, leaving 2 bases of the junction without a gene match. The germline V gene provides CDR1 KGHDR and CDR2 SFDVKD. Study-wide conclusions, independent of this receptor: The amount of clinical and demographic metadata varied by source and participant and was provided uncurated.

TCRbeta CDR3 regions were amplified from genomic DNA by means of the immunoSEQ Assay, a bias-controlled multiplex PCR. The published analysis was carried out like this. The number of nucleated cells in each sample was estimated from the amplification of reference gene primers within the assay. To quantify the absolute abundance of each unique TCRbeta CDR3 rearrangement, sequence reads were collapsed and filtered. Productive Simpson clonality was computed per sample as the square root of Simpson's diversity index over productive rearrangements. Held by TCRdb, this immuneACCESS table contains in-frame sequences only and omits some clones. Under half of the omission traces to an unresolved V gene where checked; the cause of the rest is unknown. V and J calls and clone size are given by that table; D and trimming were obtained from the DNA. Here the sample has 200,000 to 300,000 clones; roughly 86% occur a single time. The leading ten clones occupy approximately 2.2% of the sample.

The collaborating institutions used their own protocols to collect whole blood in K2EDTA tubes. Collaborator samples were shipped for TCRbeta analysis as frozen whole blood, isolated PBMCs, or DNA extracted from either sample type. The sequence was obtained from a woman aged 45-60 years with acute or convalescent COVID-19. The specimen sequenced was peripheral blood. The chain was built from TRBV24-1 and TRBJ2-7; 12 bases in the junction line up with TRBD2. Read as DNA, the sequence is TGTGCCACCAGTGATCCGGGACTAGCGGGCTCCTACGAGCAGTACTTC. The encoded protein is CATSDPGLAGSYEQYF.